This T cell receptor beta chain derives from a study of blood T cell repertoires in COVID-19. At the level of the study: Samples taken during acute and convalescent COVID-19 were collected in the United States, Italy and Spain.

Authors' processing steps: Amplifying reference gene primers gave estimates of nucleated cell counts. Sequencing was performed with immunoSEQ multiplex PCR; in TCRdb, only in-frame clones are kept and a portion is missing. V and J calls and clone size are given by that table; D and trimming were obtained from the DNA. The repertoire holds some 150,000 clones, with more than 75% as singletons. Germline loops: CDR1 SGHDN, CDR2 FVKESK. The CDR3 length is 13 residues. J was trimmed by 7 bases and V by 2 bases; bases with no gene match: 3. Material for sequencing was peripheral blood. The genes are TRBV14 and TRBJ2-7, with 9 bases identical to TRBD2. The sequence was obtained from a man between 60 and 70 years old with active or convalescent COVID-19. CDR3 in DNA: TGTGCCAGCAGCCAATTGGGACTAGCTGAGCAGTACTTC. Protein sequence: CASSQLGLAEQYF. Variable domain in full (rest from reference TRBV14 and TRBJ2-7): EAGVTQFPSHSVIEKGQTVTLRCDPISGHDNLYWYRRVMGKEIKFLLHFVKESKQDESGMPNNRFLAERTGGTYSTLKVQPAELEDSGVYFCASSQLGLAEQYFGPGTRLTVT.